This TCR beta chain was observed in a study of shared clonotypes between healthy human individuals. Here immunoSEQ multiplex PCR was the method, and the copy in TCRdb shows in-frame clones only, minus some. Of around 700,000 clones detected, 72% appear once; the ten largest clones hold around 2%. The sample consisted of memory CD4+ T cells sorted from blood. Subset: CD45RA-negative fraction. This receptor was obtained from a woman aged 25 to 39 in good health.

In nucleotides, the CDR3 is TGTGCCAGCTCAGCGGAACACCCCAGCAATCAGCCCCAGCATTTT. Its protein is CASSAEHPSNQPQHF. The gene calls are TRBV18 and TRBJ1-5; D remains ambiguous. The CDR3 consists of 15 residues. Germline V gene lookup returns CDR1 KGHSH and CDR2 LQKENI. V shed 5 bases and J shed 1 base, with 12 bases lying between them. The full variable domain, with the rest looked up from reference TRBV18 and TRBJ1-5, is NAGVMQNPRHLVRRRGQEARLRCSPMKGHSHVYWYRQLPEEGLKFMVYLQKENIIDESGMPKERFSAEFPKEGPSILRIQQVVRGDSAAYFCASSAEHPSNQPQHFGDGTRLSIL.